The 2 T cell receptor beta chains below all came from one sample that was sequenced in a study of OX40 agonist ivuxolimab in advanced cancers. Clones were read by immunoSEQ multiplex PCR, and TCRdb kept only the in-frame ones, dropping some. Counted here are roughly 75,000 clones, more than 90% occurring once; the ten biggest clones make up roughly 0.38%. Sample: CD4+ or CD8+ T cells sorted from blood, taken in a trial of the OX40 agonist ivuxolimab. Receptors originate from an adult with an advanced solid tumor such as melanoma, head and neck, liver or kidney cancer.

This chain uses TRBV6-1 with TRBJ1-2; 9 bases line up with TRBD1. CDR3 length equals 14 residues. CDR1 is MNHNS and CDR2 is SASEGT in the germline V gene. The ends lost 6 bases at V and 4 bases at J; junction bases unmatched: 6. The DNA of the CDR3 is TGTGCCAGCAGATCCGGGACAGGGAGCTATGGCTACACCTTC. Translation: CASRSGTGSYGYTF.

The chain carries TRBV5-1 and TRBJ2-2; 9 bases fit TRBD2. J gave up 7 bases and V 3 bases, and 13 bases lay outside the gene matches. This CDR3 spans 17 amino acids. Per the germline V gene, CDR1 is SGHRS and CDR2 is YFSETQ. CDR3 region: CASSSLAGEVGGGELFF. DNA of the CDR3: TGCGCCAGCAGCTCTTTAGCGGGAGAAGTTGGAGGCGGGGAGCTGTTTTTT. The variable domain in full, completed from reference TRBV5-1 and TRBJ2-2, reads KAGVTQTPRYLIKTRGQQVTLSCSPISGHRSVSWYQQTPGQGLQFLFEYFSETQRNKGNFPGRFSGRQFSNSRSEMNVSTLELGDSALYLCASSSLAGEVGGGELFFGEGSRLTVL.